The rows below give T cell receptor beta chains drawn from one sample of a study of cytotoxic CD8 clonotypes in ibrutinib-treated CLL. Using immunoSEQ multiplex PCR, the repertoire was profiled, and TCRdb retains in-frame clones only, with some absent. The sample contains more than 200,000 clones, more than 65% of which appear only once. This sample comprised PBMCs, obtained after 12 months of ibrutinib treatment. The receptor set was obtained from a human donor with chronic lymphocytic leukemia. The CDR3 runs from the conserved cysteine through the conserved F or W.

>TRBV2|TRBJ1-5
CASRRSYNRYDQPQHF
>TRBV2|TRBJ2-7
CASGTSGGRTYEQYF
>TRBV7-2|TRBJ2-7
CASSSGQGHEQYF
>TRBV5-6|TRBJ2-7
CASSLTPTGEQYF
>TRBV5-6|TRBJ1-5
CASSLGVGGRDQPQHF
>TRBV7-3|TRBJ2-7
CASSFTRTSYEQYF
>TRBV25-1|TRBJ1-6
CASSESHGGFYNSPLHF
>TRBV27|TRBJ1-1
CASSAGFLNTEAFF
>TRBV18|TRBJ1-6
CASSPPRHSPLHF
>TRBV11-2|TRBJ1-2
CASSLDRNYGYTF
>TRBV28|TRBJ1-2
CASNPPGTGGGYTF
>TRBV6-7|TRBJ1-5
CASSYSPWGQGPKHGNQPQHF
>TRBV30|TRBJ2-3
CAWSPGGAGGPQDTQYF
>TRBV7-6|TRBJ1-1
CASSQRTGLNTEAFF
>TRBV27|TRBJ1-1
CASSLLGGSSTEAFF
>TRBV9|TRBJ2-5
CASSEWTEQETQYF
>TRBV10-3|TRBJ1-4
CAIAQGAMNNEKLFF
>TRBV11-2|TRBJ2-5
CASSRRDRGIETQYF
>TRBV4-1|TRBJ1-3
CASSQVSGNTIYF
>TRBV28|TRBJ1-5
CASSEISRVNQPQHF
>TRBV30|TRBJ1-5
CAWSVQGAQPQHF
>TRBV30|TRBJ2-7
CAWSGLLNEQYF
>TRBV6-5|TRBJ2-7
CASSWTLAGANYEQYF
>TRBV7-6|TRBJ1-6
CASSLEPRANPYNSPLHF
>TRBV11-2|TRBJ2-3
CASSPLSGTGGSTDTQYF
>TRBV5-1|TRBJ1-4
CASSLQGSNEKLFF
>TRBV5-1|TRBJ1-5
CASSPGPDQPQHF
>TRBV9|TRBJ2-3
CASSPISNTQYF
>TRBV4-1|TRBJ1-4
CASSQIRGEKLFF
>TRBV5-4|TRBJ2-5
CASSFDRGETQYF
>TRBV7-9|TRBJ2-7
CASSLASGEQYF
>TRBV28|TRBJ2-1
CASGGPGLALNEQFF
>TRBV5-1|TRBJ2-7
CASSSPHDSIDYEQYF
>TRBV10-3|TRBJ2-7
CAISELAYEQYF
>TRBV6-5|TRBJ1-6
CASSPGRAHNSPLHF
>TRBV5-1|TRBJ2-7
CASSFQVSYEQYF
>TRBV19|TRBJ1-1
CASSITRNRATEAFF
>TRBV10-3|TRBJ1-5
CATGQTGIDQPQHF
>TRBV30|TRBJ1-3
CAWSVVTGRNTIYF
>TRBV25-1|TRBJ2-5
CASRGDNQETQYF
>TRBV6-1|TRBJ2-2
CASSRTGVAAGELFF
>TRBV7-3|TRBJ1-1
CASSRLGGRGTEAFF
>TRBV7-2|TRBJ2-7
CASSFRNYQGQYF
>TRBV6-6|TRBJ2-1
CASSRLAGGYEQFF
>TRBV4-2|TRBJ2-1
CASSRGGLAGEERFF
>TRBV9|TRBJ2-1
CASSPTGTSGRLEQFF
>TRBV5-1|TRBJ1-1
CASSPGAVYTEAFF
>TRBV5-1|TRBJ1-2
CASSLASANGYTF
>TRBV2|TRBJ1-1
CASSQNRVWNTEAFF
>TRBV5-1|TRBJ2-2
CASSLGAYSRVGGELFF
>TRBV21-1|TRBJ1-5
CARPTRHHYSNQPQHF
>TRBV15|TRBJ1-1
CATSRPWGLMNTEAFF
>TRBV11-3|TRBJ2-1
CASSFTRSEQFF
>TRBV29-1|TRBJ1-1
CSVLEGGDTEAFF
>TRBV30|TRBJ1-2
CAWSVLFSGQANYGYTF